In its sample, the clone carrying this T cell receptor beta chain was seen many times. What it binds is unknown. The read ends 3 residues before the CDR3 terminus; that terminus is restored from the germline J gene. The sample is drawn from a study of T cell clonality in common variable immunodeficiency. Study observations and caveats: Authors noted CVID clonality's cause needs subpopulation repertoire sequencing. In common variable immunodeficiency, TCR beta chains reportedly carried fewer deletions and N-nucleotide insertions.

CDR3 size: 16 residues. V was cut by 5 bases and J by 1 base, with 12 bases left in between. Looked up from germline, CDR1 is SGHTA and CDR2 is FQGTGA. Measured with immunoSEQ multiplex PCR; TCRdb has only the in-frame clones, and not every one. This sample has tens of thousands of clones, each found more than once. This rearrangement joins TRBV7-3 to TRBJ2-6; D is uncertain. Input material: peripheral blood mononuclear cells. The sequence derives from a person aged 18 to 69 in good health. CDR3 DNA (partial): TGTGCCAGCAGCCGGATAGGGTCGTCTGGGGCCAACGTC. Translated, it gives CASSRIGSSGANV. The full-length CDR3 reads as CASSRIGSSGANVLTF.